The T cell receptor (beta chain) under discussion was sequenced for a study of T cell responses to AZD1222 COVID-19 vaccine. TCRdb's copy holds only in-frame clones and misses some; the assay was immunoSEQ multiplex PCR. The sample records around 80,000 clones, approximately 90% being singletons. The V gene lost 5 bases and the J gene lost 1 base, with 11 bases spanning the gap. This CDR3 region has 14 residues. CDR1 and CDR2 (germline): PRHDT, FYEKMQ (reference sequence). The chain has TRBV13 and TRBJ1-2; no definite D call. The sample here was peripheral blood, taken on day 0 of AZD1222 vaccination. The sequence was obtained from an adult in good health. The CDR3 DNA is TGTGCCAGCAGCAGGAGGACGGTTAACTATGGCTACACCTTC. Its protein product is CASSRRTVNYGYTF.